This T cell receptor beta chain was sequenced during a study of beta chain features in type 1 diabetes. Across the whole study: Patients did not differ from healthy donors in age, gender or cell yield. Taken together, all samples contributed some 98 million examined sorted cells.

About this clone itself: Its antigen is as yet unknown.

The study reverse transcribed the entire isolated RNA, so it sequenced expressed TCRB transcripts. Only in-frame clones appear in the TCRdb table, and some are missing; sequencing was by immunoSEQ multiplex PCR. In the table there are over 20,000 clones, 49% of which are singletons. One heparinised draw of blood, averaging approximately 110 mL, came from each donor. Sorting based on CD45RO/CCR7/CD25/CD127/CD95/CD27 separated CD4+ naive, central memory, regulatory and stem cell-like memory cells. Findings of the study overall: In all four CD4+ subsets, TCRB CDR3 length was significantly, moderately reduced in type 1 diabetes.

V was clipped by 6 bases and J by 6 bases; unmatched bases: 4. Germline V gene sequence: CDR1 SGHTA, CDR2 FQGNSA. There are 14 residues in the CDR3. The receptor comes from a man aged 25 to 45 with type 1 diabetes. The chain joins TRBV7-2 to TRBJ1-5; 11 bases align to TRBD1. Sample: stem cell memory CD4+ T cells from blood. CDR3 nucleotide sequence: TGTGCCAGCAGTGGACAGGGGGCAGGTCAGCCCCAGCATTTT. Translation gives CASSGQGAGQPQHF.